This TCR beta chain emerged from a study of cytomegalovirus exposure and HLA in healthy donors. Use of 60 Vbeta and 13 Jbeta primers characterized the PCR. Using immunoSEQ multiplex PCR, the repertoire was profiled, and TCRdb retains in-frame clones only, with some absent. The sample records fewer than 250,000 clones, roughly 85% being singletons. CDR1 SEHNR and CDR2 FQNEAQ come from the germline V gene (reference sequence). J lost 4 bases, V lost 6 bases, and 8 bases had no gene match. There are 15 residues in the CDR3. The receptor comes from a male donor in good health and CMV-seronegative. Sequenced material: PBMCs. This chain joins TRBV7-9 and TRBJ1-4; 7 positions match TRBD1. The CDR3 is CASSPRDRDNEKLFF. The CDR3 coding sequence is TGTGCCAGCAGTCCCCGGGACAGAGATAATGAAAAACTGTTTTTT.